This entry concerns a single T cell receptor (beta chain). This sample includes further DNA sequences coding for the same CDR3. This specimen comes from a study of shared clonotypes between healthy human individuals. TCRdb keeps only in-frame clones here, not all; method: immunoSEQ multiplex PCR. The sample has 2 million to 3 million clones, approximately 93% seen once; the top ten hold roughly 0.39%. Germline CDR1 and CDR2: SNHLY and FYNNEI. The CDR3 has 12 residues. V was clipped by 1 base and J by 3 bases, with 4 bases between them. The source of this sequence is a man younger than 35 in good health. Some clones in this sample may be carry-over from other donors' samples. This chain connects TRBV2 to TRBJ2-7; D unresolved. Sample: naive CD4+ T cells from PBMCs. Subset noted: CD45RA+ positively selected. The CDR3 coding sequence is TGTGCCAGCAGTGAAGGGGGCTACGAGCAGTACTTC. Residues: CASSEGGYEQYF.